A single sample gave rise to the 20 T cell receptor beta chains below, sequenced in a study of cytotoxic CD8 clonotypes in ibrutinib-treated CLL. Repertoires were generated with immunoSEQ multiplex PCR, while TCRdb's copy carries only in-frame clones and drops some. The sample carries around 250,000 clones, less than 75% recorded once. The sample here was PBMCs, taken after 24 months of ibrutinib treatment. The origin of the receptors is a human donor with chronic lymphocytic leukemia.

A few counts support this clone. V is TRBV5-1 and J is TRBJ2-6, with 7 bases aligning to TRBD1. The CDR3 contains 17 residues. Germline trimming cut 4 bases from V and 2 bases from J; bases unmatched to any gene: 9. Per the germline V gene, CDR1 is SGHRS and CDR2 is YFSETQ. The CDR3 DNA is TGCGCCAGCAGCCCGGAGTTACAGGGGACTGGGGCCAACGTCCTGACTTTC. Translated, it gives CASSPELQGTGANVLTF.

The V gene is TRBV25-1, the J gene TRBJ2-7; perhaps TRBD1 as D (5 bases). CDR1 is MGHDK and CDR2 is SYGVNS in the germline V gene. V was shortened by 8 bases and J by 4 bases, with 9 bases between the two germline ends. The CDR3 totals 11 residues. The CDR3 spells CASGTGYEQYF. Here the CDR3 DNA reads TGTGCCAGCGGAACAGGTTACGAGCAGTACTTC.

The V gene is TRBV15, the J gene TRBJ2-7; a possible D gene is TRBD2 (5 bases). V gave up 1 base and J gave up 2 bases, with 12 bases separating them. The V gene's germline CDR1 is LNHNV and CDR2 YYDKDF (reference sequence). The CDR3 length is 15 residues. The CDR3 reads CATSRGSGVAYEQYF. In nucleotides, the CDR3 is TGTGCCACCAGCAGAGGGTCCGGGGTAGCCTACGAGCAGTACTTC.

This chain connects TRBV6-5 to TRBJ1-3, with 10 bases fitting TRBD1. The V gene end was trimmed by 6 bases and the J gene end by 4 bases; junction bases not matched to a gene: 6. Germline-derived CDR1 and CDR2 are MNHEY and SVGAGI. The CDR3 is 15 residues long. The CDR3 bases are TGTGCCAGCAGCCGACAGGGGGCTAACGGAAACACCATATATTTT. It is translated as CASSRQGANGNTIYF.

This clone has more than one count but fewer than ten. A junction boundary mismatches the germline segment, possibly from a read error. This chain joins TRBV7-7 and TRBJ2-7; TRBD2 matches at 7 bases. This CDR3 is 16 amino acids long. CDR1 and CDR2 from the germline V gene are SSHAT and FNYEAQ (reference sequence). The CDR3: CASSLGEGLGTYEQYF. CDR3 DNA sequence: TGTGCTAGCAGCTTAGGGGAGGGGCTGGGGACCTACGAGCAGTACTTC.

The CDR3 bases are TGTGCCAGCAGCCCGGGACTAGCGGGGTATCAGCAGTTCTTC. It is translated as CASSPGLAGYQQFF. V gene TRBV14 combines with J gene TRBJ2-1; 13 bases match TRBD2. There are 14 residues in the CDR3. Germline lookup yields CDR1 SGHDN and CDR2 FVKESK. Losses at the gene ends were 4 bases for V and 11 bases for J; bases not matched to a gene: 5.

The V call is TRBV4-3, the J call TRBJ1-5, with D unresolved. CDR3 length: 15 amino acids. Germline values: CDR1 LGHNA, CDR2 YSLEER. Trimming stripped 0 bases from V and 0 bases from J, with 6 bases between. Here the CDR3 DNA reads TGCGCCAGCAGCCAAGAGCCCAATAGCAATCAGCCCCAGCATTTT. Amino acid sequence: CASSQEPNSNQPQHF.

This clone occurred once. The V gene is TRBV2, the J gene TRBJ1-1; D gene unclear. The CDR3 spans 13 residues. In germline, CDR1 is SNHLY, CDR2 FYNNEI. The ends were cut back, 4 bases at V and 2 bases at J, with 8 bases in the middle. The CDR3 region is CASSVQINTEAFF. The CDR3 nucleotides are TGTGCCAGCAGTGTTCAGATCAACACTGAAGCTTTCTTT. The full variable domain, rest sourced from reference TRBV2 and TRBJ1-1, is EPEVTQTPSHQVTQMGQEVILRCVPISNHLYFYWYRQILGQKVEFLVSFYNNEISEKSEIFDDQFSVERPDGSNFTLKIRSTKLEDSAMYFCASSVQINTEAFFGQGTRLTVV.

The chain uses TRBV2 and TRBJ2-6; D is undetermined. Germline loops: CDR1 SNHLY, CDR2 FYNNEI. Trimming stripped 9 bases from V and 0 bases from J, with 9 bases between. The CDR3 covers 14 residues. CDR3 in amino acids: CARTGGSGANVLTF. The CDR3 DNA sequence: TGTGCCAGGACGGGCGGCTCTGGGGCCAACGTCCTGACTTTC.

The chain employs TRBV25-1 and TRBJ1-1, with D unresolved. Germline V gene lookup returns CDR1 MGHDK and CDR2 SYGVNS. The V end lost 6 bases, the J end lost 4 bases, and 12 bases lay between the germline ends. The CDR3 loop spans 13 amino acids. The CDR3 nucleotides read TGTGCCAGCAGCCCCGGTCCGTCCACTGAAGCTTTCTTT. Protein: CASSPGPSTEAFF.

The chain links TRBV7-3 to TRBJ1-1, with D tentatively TRBD1 (6 bases). CDR1 is SGHTA and CDR2 is FQGTGA in the germline V gene. The CDR3 length is 12 residues. The V and J ends lost 5 bases and 10 bases respectively, with 14 bases between them. CDR3 coding DNA: TGTGCCAGCAGCCCCTACGGGGGGCGAGCTTTCTTT. Translated: CASSPYGGRAFF.

The chain links TRBV29-1 to TRBJ2-7; D gene uncertain. Trimming left V 1 base short and J 7 bases short, with 8 bases between. Germline lookup yields CDR1 SQVTM and CDR2 ANQGSEA. The CDR3 contains 11 residues. This chain's CDR3 is CSVEVNGEQYF. In DNA form, the CDR3 reads TGCAGCGTTGAAGTCAATGGGGAGCAGTACTTC.

For this clone: This sample also contains other DNA sequences that code for the same CDR3. The chain is built from TRBV10-3 and TRBJ1-1; 8 bases map to TRBD1. V lost 6 bases to trimming and J lost 1 base; unmatched junction nucleotides: 1. Germline loops: CDR1 ENHRY, CDR2 SYGVKD. The CDR3 totals 13 residues. This CDR3 is CAIRGTGNTEAFF. Here the CDR3 DNA reads TGTGCCATCAGGGGGACAGGGAACACTGAAGCTTTCTTT.

The chain links TRBV29-1 to TRBJ2-3; 11 nucleotides align to TRBD2. The CDR3 totals 13 residues. Germline CDR1 is SQVTM and CDR2 is ANQGSEA. The ends lost 3 bases at V and 6 bases at J; junction bases unmatched: 2. The CDR3 sequence: CSVEASGRDTQYF. DNA of the CDR3: TGCAGCGTTGAGGCTAGCGGGAGGGATACGCAGTATTTT.

The chain recombines TRBV4-1 with TRBJ1-4; no definite D call. V was clipped by 2 bases and J by 5 bases, with 6 bases between them. CDR1 and CDR2 from the germline V gene are MGHRA and YSYEKL. This CDR3 contains 13 residues. CDR3 protein: CASSQQENEKLFF. CDR3 sequence (DNA): TGCGCCAGCAGCCAACAGGAAAATGAAAAACTGTTTTTT.

This rearrangement joins TRBV30 to TRBJ2-2; no firm D call. Germline values: CDR1 GTSNPN, CDR2 SVGIG (reference sequence). The V and J ends lost 5 bases and 6 bases respectively, with 4 bases between them. CDR3 size: 10 residues. CDR3 in amino acids: CAWGSGELFF. CDR3 sequence (DNA): TGTGCCTGGGGCTCCGGGGAGCTGTTTTTT.

This clone was recorded once. The chain carries TRBV10-3 and TRBJ2-1; TRBD2 aligns across 8 bases. Germline-derived CDR1 and CDR2 are ENHRY and SYGVKD. Trimming took 6 bases from V and 7 from J; bases not matched to a gene: 8. The CDR3 extends over 14 amino acids. The CDR3 bases are TGTGCCATCAGGTTTAGCGGGACGGAAAATGAGCAGTTCTTC. Protein product: CAIRFSGTENEQFF.

The gene calls are TRBV10-3 and TRBJ1-2; the match to TRBD1 covers 11 bases. CDR3 length equals 18 residues. Germline V CDR1 and CDR2: ENHRY, SYGVKD. The V segment lost 3 bases and the J segment 4 bases; nucleotides outside the gene matches: 13. CDR3 sequence reads: CAISDFTSGTGGGYGYTF. The CDR3 nucleotides read TGTGCCATCAGTGATTTCACATCCGGGACAGGGGGGGGCTATGGCTACACCTTC.

The chain recombines TRBV9 with TRBJ2-2; TRBD2 matches 11 bases. Germline V CDR1 and CDR2: SGDLS, YYNGEE. V trimming: 4 bases; J trimming: 8 bases; junction bases outside the gene matches: 10. The CDR3 has 16 residues. The CDR3 nucleotides are TGTGCCAGCAGCTCCGGGACTAGCGGTATTTTAGGGGAGCTGTTTTTT. It translates to CASSSGTSGILGELFF.

The genes are TRBV27 and TRBJ2-2; D unclear. This CDR3 has 16 amino acids. With 6 bases removed from V and 1 base from J, the gap between germline ends came to 15 bases. Per germline, CDR1 MNHEY and CDR2 SMNVEV (reference sequence). CDR3: CASRPTRALNTGELFF. As DNA, the CDR3 is TGTGCCAGCAGACCAACCCGGGCCTTGAACACCGGGGAGCTGTTTTTT.